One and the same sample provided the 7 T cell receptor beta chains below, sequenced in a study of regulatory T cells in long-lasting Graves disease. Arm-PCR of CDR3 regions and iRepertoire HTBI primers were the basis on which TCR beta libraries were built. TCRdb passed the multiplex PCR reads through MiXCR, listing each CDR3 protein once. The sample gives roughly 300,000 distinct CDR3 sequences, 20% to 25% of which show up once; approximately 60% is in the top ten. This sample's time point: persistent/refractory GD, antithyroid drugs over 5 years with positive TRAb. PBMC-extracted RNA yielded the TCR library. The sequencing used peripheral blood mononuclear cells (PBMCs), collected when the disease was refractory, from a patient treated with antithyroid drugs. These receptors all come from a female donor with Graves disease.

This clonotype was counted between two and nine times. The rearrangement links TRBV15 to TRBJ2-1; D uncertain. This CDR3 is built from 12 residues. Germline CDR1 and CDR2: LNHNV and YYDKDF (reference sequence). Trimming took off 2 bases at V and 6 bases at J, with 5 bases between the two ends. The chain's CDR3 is CATSRPPNEQFF. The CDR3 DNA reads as TGTGCCACCAGCAGACCGCCCAATGAGCAGTTCTTC.

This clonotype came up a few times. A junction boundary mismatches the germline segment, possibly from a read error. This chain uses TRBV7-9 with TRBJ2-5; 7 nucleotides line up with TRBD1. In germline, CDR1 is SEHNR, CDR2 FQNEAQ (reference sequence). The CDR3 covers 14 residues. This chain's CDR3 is CDSSSRDRQETQYF. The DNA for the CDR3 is TGTGACAGCAGCTCCCGGGACAGACAAGAGACCCAGTACTTC.

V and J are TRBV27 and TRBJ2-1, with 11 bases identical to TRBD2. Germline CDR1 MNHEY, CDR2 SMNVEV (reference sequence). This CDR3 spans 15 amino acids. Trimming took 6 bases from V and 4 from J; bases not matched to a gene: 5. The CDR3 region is CASRITSGSYNEQFF. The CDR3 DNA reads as TGTGCCAGCAGAATAACTAGCGGGAGTTACAATGAGCAGTTCTTC.

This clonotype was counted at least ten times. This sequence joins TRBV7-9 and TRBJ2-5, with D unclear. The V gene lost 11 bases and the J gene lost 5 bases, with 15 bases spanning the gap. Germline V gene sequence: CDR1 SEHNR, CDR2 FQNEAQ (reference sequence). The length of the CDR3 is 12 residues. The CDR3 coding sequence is TGTGCCGGGTCTCCTCTGCGGGAGACCCAGTACTTC. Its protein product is CAGSPLRETQYF.

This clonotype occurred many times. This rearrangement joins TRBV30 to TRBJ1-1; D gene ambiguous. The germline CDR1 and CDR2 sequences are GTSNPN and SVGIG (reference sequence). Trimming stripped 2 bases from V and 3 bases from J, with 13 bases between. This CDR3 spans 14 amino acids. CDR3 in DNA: TGTGCCTGGAGTCCGGCTGGATACGACACTGAAGCTTTCTTT. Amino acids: CAWSPAGYDTEAFF. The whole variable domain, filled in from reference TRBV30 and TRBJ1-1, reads SQTIHQWPATLVQPVGSPLSLECTVEGTSNPNLYWYRQAAGRGLQLLFYSVGIGQISSEVPQNLSASRPQDRQFILSSKKLLLSDSGFYLCAWSPAGYDTEAFFGQGTRLTVV.

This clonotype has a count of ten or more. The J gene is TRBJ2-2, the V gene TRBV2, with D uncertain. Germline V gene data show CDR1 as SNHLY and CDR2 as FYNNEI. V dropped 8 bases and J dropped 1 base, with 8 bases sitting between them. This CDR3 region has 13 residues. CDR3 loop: CASGNWNTGELFF. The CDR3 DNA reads TGTGCCAGCGGTAATTGGAACACCGGGGAGCTGTTTTTT.

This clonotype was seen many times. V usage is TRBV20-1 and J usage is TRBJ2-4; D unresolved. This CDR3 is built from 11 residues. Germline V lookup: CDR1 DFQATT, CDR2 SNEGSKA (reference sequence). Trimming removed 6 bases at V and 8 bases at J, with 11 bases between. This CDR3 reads CSAARADIQYF. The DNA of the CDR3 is TGCAGTGCCGCAAGGGCGGACATTCAGTACTTC.